The T cell receptor beta chain under discussion was sequenced for a study of T-cell memory formation after mild COVID-19. Background on the study: In these data, TCR clusters were largely donor specific.

In regard to this clonotype: Its antigen is unidentified.

Study observations and caveats: Clones shrinking between day 15 and 85 showed a balanced CD4/CD8 split, and those that grew later tilted toward CD4+. Second-wave clones that peaked on day 37 lacked confirmed SARS-CoV-2 specificity. Contracting CD4+ clones sat mainly in CM and EM; CD8+ in EMRA.

A single record per CDR3 protein comes from TCRdb applying MiXCR to the 5' RACE reads. The table records about 430,000 distinct CDR3 sequences, about 24% of them present only once. The sequenced sample was PBMCs or a T cell subset sorted from them (not recorded which). The origin of this receptor is an adult woman who had mild COVID-19 (a few samples of this study predate the infection). Cell type and time point are not known.

CDR3 in amino acids: CASSTYRGVETQYF. For the CDR3, the DNA is TGTGCCAGCAGCACCTACCGCGGGGTGGAGACCCAGTACTTC. The genes are TRBV11-2 and TRBJ2-5, with D possibly being TRBD2 (6 bases). From germline, CDR1 is SGHAT and CDR2 FQNNGV. The germline V and J ends were trimmed by 5 bases and 5 bases, with 15 bases remaining between them. There are 14 residues in the CDR3.